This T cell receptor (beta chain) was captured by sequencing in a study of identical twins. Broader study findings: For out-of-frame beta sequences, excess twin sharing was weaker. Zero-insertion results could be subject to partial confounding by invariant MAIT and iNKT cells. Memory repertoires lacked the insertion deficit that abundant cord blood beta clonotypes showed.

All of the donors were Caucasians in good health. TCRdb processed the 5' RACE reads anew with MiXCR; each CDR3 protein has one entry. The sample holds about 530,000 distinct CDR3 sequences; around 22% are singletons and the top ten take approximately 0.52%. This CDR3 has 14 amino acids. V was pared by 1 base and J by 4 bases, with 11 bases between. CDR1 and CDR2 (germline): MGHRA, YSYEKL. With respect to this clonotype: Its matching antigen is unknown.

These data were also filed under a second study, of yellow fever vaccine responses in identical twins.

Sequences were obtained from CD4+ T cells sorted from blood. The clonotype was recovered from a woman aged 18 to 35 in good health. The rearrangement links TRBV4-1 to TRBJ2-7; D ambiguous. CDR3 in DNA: TGCGCCAGCAGCCAAGGTCATAGGGTGTACGAGCAGTACTTC. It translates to CASSQGHRVYEQYF.